One T cell receptor (beta chain) is described in this entry. TCRdb's table, derived via immunoSEQ multiplex PCR, lists solely in-frame clones and lacks some. The sample includes hundreds of thousands of clones, 87% seen only once; the top ten take roughly 0.0094%. J was trimmed by 6 bases and V by 3 bases; bases with no gene match: 16. This CDR3 contains 17 residues. CDR1 and CDR2 from the germline V gene are SGHNT and YYREEE (reference sequence). The data were obtained in a study of shared T cell receptors in the human thymus. These same records also appear under a second study, on human thymus T cells. That work adds: It was healthy Finnish infants having corrective surgery for congenital heart defects who were the donors. During corrective heart surgery, resections were taken, and the thymus tissue came from them. Biased V and J segment usage appeared in thymus and peripheral blood. Reports from related research described highly overlapping thymic repertoires among unrelated individuals.

This receptor was identified in a boy under three years old with a congenital heart defect. Sequencing was performed on thymocytes. The chain joins TRBV5-4 to TRBJ2-7; 9 bases match TRBD2. CDR3: CASSWLPPLREGSEQYF. CDR3 sequence (DNA): TGTGCCAGCAGCTGGCTCCCCCCACTGCGGGAGGGGAGCGAGCAGTACTTC.